This T cell receptor (beta chain) was identified in a study of blood T cell repertoires in COVID-19. About the research overall: Whether acute or convalescent, the COVID-19 samples came from the United States, Italy and Spain. Sample material is recorded as cDNA or gDNA derived from T cells, B-cell-depleted T cells, or PBMCs.

The sample holds a few counts of this clone. Original methodology: Estimation of nucleated cell counts was performed using reference gene primer amplification. Libraries were prepared by immunoSEQ multiplex PCR; TCRdb keeps only in-frame clonotypes and omits some of them. That table is the source of V, J and clone size, and D and trimming were worked out from the DNA. The sample lists tens of thousands of clones, approximately 90% occurring once. Specimen: peripheral blood. The receptor was derived from a human donor in a cohort sampled during active COVID-19.

The CDR3 DNA is TGTGCCAGCAGCGCCAGGTCCTCCTACGAGCAGTACTTC. Its protein product is CASSARSSYEQYF. This chain links TRBV7-8 with TRBJ2-7; D is unresolved. Germline values: CDR1 SGHVS, CDR2 FQNEAQ. The CDR3 has 13 residues. Trimming left V 5 bases short and J 0 bases short, with 8 bases between.